These 25 T cell receptor beta chains came from one sample sequenced in a study of blood T cell repertoires in COVID-19. Generated by immunoSEQ multiplex PCR, the TCRdb table keeps only in-frame clones and is missing some. In the table there are a few hundred thousand clones, 70% to 85% of which are singletons. Sequencing used peripheral blood. The receptors originated from a man in his forties who had recovered from COVID-19.

Comments on this clone: Other nucleotide sequences in the sample specify the same CDR3. The rearrangement joins TRBV5-4 to TRBJ2-5; TRBD2 aligns across 8 bases. Looked up from germline, CDR1 is SGHNT and CDR2 is YYREEE (reference sequence). With V trimmed by 3 bases and J by 1 base, 5 bases remained unmatched. This CDR3 is built from 15 residues. In nucleotides, the CDR3 is TGTGCCAGCAGCTGGGGAACTAGCGGCCAAGAGACCCAGTACTTC. Protein sequence: CASSWGTSGQETQYF.

This chain joins TRBV18 and TRBJ2-1, with D unresolved. The CDR3 contains 15 residues. V lost 2 bases and J 1 base, leaving 9 bases between the germline ends. In germline, CDR1 is KGHSH, CDR2 LQKENI. CDR3 residues: CASSPGHPSYNEQFF. Here the CDR3 DNA reads TGTGCCAGCTCACCAGGGCATCCTTCCTACAATGAGCAGTTCTTC.

The rearrangement links TRBV14 to TRBJ1-2, with D unclear. CDR1 SGHDN and CDR2 FVKESK come from the germline V gene. CDR3 size: 12 residues. The ends were cut back, 5 bases at V and 2 bases at J, with 6 bases in the middle. CDR3 protein: CASSYSNYGYTF. DNA of the CDR3: TGTGCCAGCAGCTATAGCAACTATGGCTACACCTTC. The variable domain in full, completed from reference TRBV14 and TRBJ1-2, reads EAGVTQFPSHSVIEKGQTVTLRCDPISGHDNLYWYRRVMGKEIKFLLHFVKESKQDESGMPNNRFLAERTGGTYSTLKVQPAELEDSGVYFCASSYSNYGYTFGSGTRLTVV.

The V call is TRBV5-4, the J call TRBJ1-1; TRBD1 aligns across 7 bases. This CDR3 is 16 amino acids long. Trimming took 5 bases from V and 3 from J; bases not matched to a gene: 13. Germline-derived CDR1 and CDR2 are SGHNT and YYREEE (reference sequence). In DNA form, the CDR3 reads TGTGCCAGCAGATCAGGGGGGTTCTTGGAGCACACTGAAGCTTTCTTT. Protein: CASRSGGFLEHTEAFF.

The gene calls are TRBV6-2 or TRBV6-3 and TRBJ1-5; tentative D call: TRBD1 (6 bases). Germline-derived CDR1 and CDR2 are MNHEY and SVGEGT. Deletions cut 2 bases from V and 6 bases from J, with 11 bases between. The CDR3 covers 14 residues. CDR3 sequence reads: CASSYQGQVQPQHF. The CDR3, as DNA: TGTGCCAGCAGTTACCAGGGGCAGGTTCAGCCCCAGCATTTT.

This clone was seen many times. This sequence joins TRBV4-3 and TRBJ2-7; 10 bases map to TRBD1. With V trimmed by 1 base and J by 3 bases, 3 bases remained unmatched. The germline V gene has CDR1 LGHNA and CDR2 YSLEER. The CDR3 is 15 residues long. The CDR3 DNA is TGCGCCAGCAGCCAAGGACAGGGGGCCCACTACGAGCAGTACTTC. Residues: CASSQGQGAHYEQYF.

DNA of the CDR3: TGTGCCAGCAGTGTAGGACTAGCGGATCACAATGAGCAGTTCTTC. Its protein product is CASSVGLADHNEQFF. V gene TRBV6-4 combines with J gene TRBJ2-1; 10 bases map to TRBD2. CDR1 is MRHNA, CDR2 SNTAGT, per germline. The length of the CDR3 is 15 residues. V lost 4 bases to trimming and J lost 5 bases; unmatched junction nucleotides: 5.

The chain couples TRBV7-2 to TRBJ2-7; 8 nucleotides align to TRBD2. Germline CDR1 is SGHTA and CDR2 is FQGNSA. V shed 1 base and J 1 base; nucleotides not matched to a gene: 15. There are 19 residues in the CDR3. CDR3 DNA sequence: TGTGCCAGCAGCTTAGTGGGCCCCCAATCGGGGGGGCCTTCCTACGAGCAGTACTTC. Residues: CASSLVGPQSGGPSYEQYF.

The chain uses TRBV18 and TRBJ2-5, with a possible D match to TRBD1 (6 bases). Germline-derived CDR1 and CDR2 are KGHSH and LQKENI. The CDR3 is 13 residues long. V lost 3 bases to trimming and J lost 7 bases, with 12 bases between them. For the CDR3, the DNA is TGTGCCAGCTCACCCGGGACAAGGGGGACCCAGTACTTC. Its protein product is CASSPGTRGTQYF. The whole variable domain, remainder taken from reference TRBV18 and TRBJ2-5, is NAGVMQNPRHLVRRRGQEARLRCSPMKGHSHVYWYRQLPEEGLKFMVYLQKENIIDESGMPKERFSAEFPKEGPSILRIQQVVRGDSAAYFCASSPGTRGTQYFGPGTRLLVL.

This clone has a single count. V gene TRBV6-5 combines with J gene TRBJ2-5; D remains unclear. Germline V gene data show CDR1 as MNHEY and CDR2 as SVGAGI. The CDR3 spans 11 residues. V was trimmed by 9 bases and J by 2 bases, leaving 7 bases between them. CDR3 bases: TGTGCCAGTACGACACAAGAGACCCAGTACTTC. Translating gives CASTTQETQYF.

The table lists this clone with a few counts. The J gene is TRBJ1-3, the V gene TRBV12-3 or TRBV12-4; 9 nucleotides align to TRBD1. This CDR3 contains 13 residues. Trimming took 7 bases from V and 10 from J; bases not matched to a gene: 8. For the CDR3, the DNA is TGTGCCAGCACCGGGACAGGGTTGAGGACCATATATTTT. Protein sequence: CASTGTGLRTIYF.

V is TRBV7-8 and J is TRBJ1-4; D gene ambiguous. The length of the CDR3 is 15 residues. Germline V gene sequence: CDR1 SGHVS, CDR2 FQNEAQ. V was trimmed by 1 base and J by 0 bases, leaving 6 bases between them. Here the CDR3 DNA reads TGTGCCAGCAGCTTAGGAGGGACAACTAATGAAAAACTGTTTTTT. This encodes CASSLGGTTNEKLFF. The whole variable domain, remainder taken from reference TRBV7-8 and TRBJ1-4, is GAGVSQSPRYKVAKRGQDVALRCDPISGHVSLFWYQQALGQGPEFLTYFQNEAQLDKSGLPSDRFFAERPEGSVSTLKIQRTQQEDSAVYLCASSLGGTTNEKLFFGSGTQLSVL.

The gene calls are TRBV6-5 and TRBJ1-2; D ambiguous. The CDR3 totals 14 residues. CDR1 and CDR2 (germline): MNHEY, SVGAGI. The germline V and J ends were trimmed by 6 bases and 5 bases, with 16 bases remaining between them. Written as DNA, the CDR3 is TGTGCCAGCAGCGAGCGAGAGGGAATTTATGGCTACACCTTC. Its protein is CASSEREGIYGYTF.

The chain is built from TRBV27 and TRBJ2-1; 7 bases are a match to TRBD1. Losses at the gene ends were 6 bases for V and 3 bases for J; bases not matched to a gene: 5. Germline V CDR1 and CDR2: MNHEY, SMNVEV (reference sequence). The CDR3 length is 14 residues. The CDR3 is CASSSRDSYNEQFF. In nucleotides, the CDR3 is TGTGCCAGCAGCTCACGGGACAGCTACAATGAGCAGTTCTTC.

The chain recombines TRBV10-3 with TRBJ1-2, with TRBD1 matching 7 bases. Germline V gene lookup returns CDR1 ENHRY and CDR2 SYGVKD. With V trimmed by 3 bases and J by 2 bases, 3 bases remained unmatched. This CDR3 spans 14 amino acids. As DNA, the CDR3 is TGTGCCATCAGTGAAAGGGGGCCCAACTATGGCTACACCTTC. This encodes CAISERGPNYGYTF.

The V and J genes are TRBV10-3 and TRBJ1-1, with D perhaps matching TRBD1 (6 bases). Germline values: CDR1 ENHRY, CDR2 SYGVKD. V lost 5 bases and J lost 1, with 8 bases in between. The CDR3 has 13 amino acids. CDR3 nucleotide sequence: TGTGCCATCAGTATGGACAGGAACACTGAAGCTTTCTTT. Translated, it gives CAISMDRNTEAFF.

The J gene is TRBJ1-3, the V gene TRBV5-5, with D uncertain. Germline V gene data show CDR1 as SGHKS and CDR2 as YYEKEE (reference sequence). The CDR3 consists of 14 residues. V dropped 3 bases and J dropped 2 bases, with 9 bases sitting between them. CDR3 sequence (DNA): TGTGCCAGCAGCTCGGTGTCAACTGGAAACACCATATATTTT. Protein: CASSSVSTGNTIYF.

This chain connects TRBV10-1 to TRBJ2-2; tentatively, D is TRBD2 (6 bases). The V gene lost 9 bases and the J gene lost 3 bases, with 11 bases spanning the gap. The CDR3 covers 13 residues. Germline CDR1 reads WNHNN; CDR2 reads SYGVQD (reference sequence). CDR3 in DNA: TGCGCCAGTGGGACGGGAGACACCGGGGAGCTGTTTTTT. This gives the protein CASGTGDTGELFF.

The CDR3 bases are TGTGCCACCAGCAGAGATTATCCGGGAATTGCAACTAATGAAAAACTGTTTTTT. This sequence encodes CATSRDYPGIATNEKLFF. The chain carries TRBV15 and TRBJ1-4; unclear D gene. The CDR3 runs to 18 residues. CDR1 and CDR2 from the germline V gene are LNHNV and YYDKDF (reference sequence). Trimming pared 0 bases from V and 0 bases from J, leaving 14 bases between. Complete variable domain (other parts from reference TRBV15 and TRBJ1-4): DAMVIQNPRYQVTQFGKPVTLSCSQTLNHNVMYWYQQKSSQAPKLLFHYYDKDFNNEADTPDNFQSRRPNTSFCFLDIRSPGLGDTAMYLCATSRDYPGIATNEKLFFGSGTQLSVL.

The chain joins TRBV6-5 to TRBJ1-1; D perhaps matches TRBD1 (5 bases). The CDR3 totals 15 residues. The germline CDR1 and CDR2 sequences are MNHEY and SVGAGI. V shed 5 bases and J shed 4 bases, with 17 bases lying between them. This chain's CDR3 is CASSPGTQAGTEAFF. The CDR3 DNA reads as TGTGCCAGCAGTCCCGGGACCCAAGCGGGCACTGAAGCTTTCTTT.

V and J are TRBV9 and TRBJ2-5, with 10 bases that match TRBD2. The CDR3 has 16 residues. V gave up 0 bases and J gave up 4 bases; unmatched junction bases: 6. The germline V gene encodes CDR1 SGDLS and CDR2 YYNGEE. The CDR3 here is CASSVGLAGAGETQYF. CDR3 coding DNA: TGTGCCAGCAGCGTAGGTCTAGCGGGAGCAGGAGAGACCCAGTACTTC.

The J gene is TRBJ2-1, the V gene TRBV30; D is perhaps TRBD2 (6 bases). Trimming removed 4 bases at V and 5 bases at J, with 15 bases between. CDR3 length: 14 residues. The germline V gene has CDR1 GTSNPN and CDR2 SVGIG (reference sequence). CDR3 protein: CAWTLGGVNNEQFF. Here the CDR3 DNA reads TGTGCCTGGACTCTAGGCGGGGTGAACAATGAGCAGTTCTTC.

As concerns this clone: In the same sample, other DNA sequences code for this CDR3. The CDR3 region has the DNA TGTGCCAGCAGCCAGAGCGGGGGCTCCTACGAGCAGTACTTC. Translation: CASSQSGGSYEQYF. The rearrangement uses TRBV3-1 (or the pseudogene TRBV3-2) and TRBJ2-7; TRBD2 matches 8 bases. Losses at the gene ends were 3 bases for V and 0 bases for J; bases not matched to a gene: 1. The CDR3 has 14 residues. From germline, CDR1 is LGHDT and CDR2 YNNKEL (reference sequence).

This sequence joins TRBV24-1 and TRBJ2-1; 7 bases are a match to TRBD1. Germline lookup yields CDR1 KGHDR and CDR2 SFDVKD. Trimming removed 4 bases from V and 4 bases from J; junction bases left unmatched: 9. The CDR3 is 16 residues long. Here the CDR3 DNA reads TGTGCCACCAGTGAGTATTCAGGGGGTCCTTACAATGAGCAGTTCTTC. It yields the protein CATSEYSGGPYNEQFF.

This clone came up once. The chain links TRBV11-3 to TRBJ1-2; 8 bases agree with TRBD1. This CDR3 comprises 15 residues. V shed 11 bases, J shed 4 bases, and the junction held 15 bases outside the gene matches. Germline V gives CDR1 SGHNT, CDR2 YENEEA. CDR3 region: CASAAGQDRAYGYTF. The CDR3 DNA sequence: TGTGCCTCCGCCGCGGGACAGGACAGGGCCTATGGCTACACCTTC.